These 24 T cell receptor beta chains share one sample of origin, sequenced in a study of cytomegalovirus exposure and HLA in healthy donors. 60 Vbeta and 13 Jbeta primers were used in PCR. This table comes from immunoSEQ multiplex PCR, and its TCRdb copy is limited to in-frame clones, with some not included. The sample lists under 150,000 clones, around 80% seen once, with about 3.5% in the top ten. Sequenced: PBMCs. The receptor set was obtained from a man between 25 and 39 years old in good health and CMV-seronegative.

The V gene is TRBV6-5, the J gene TRBJ2-7; no reliable D call. Germline assignment: CDR1 MNHEY and CDR2 SVGAGI. V lost 0 bases and J 3 bases, leaving 6 bases between the germline ends. The CDR3 loop spans 13 amino acids. The CDR3: CASSYSIDYEQYF. The CDR3 DNA sequence: TGTGCCAGCAGTTACTCGATAGACTACGAGCAGTACTTC.

The CDR3 here is CASRALAGGTDTQYF. Here the CDR3 DNA reads TGTGCCAGCAGGGCGCTAGCGGGGGGGACAGATACGCAGTATTTT. The chain links TRBV6-1 to TRBJ2-3, with 12 bases that match TRBD2. CDR1 is MNHNS and CDR2 is SASEGT in the germline V gene. This CDR3 has 15 residues. The V segment lost 6 bases and the J segment 3 bases; nucleotides outside the gene matches: 4.

The J gene is TRBJ2-7, the V gene TRBV11-2; 7 bases map to TRBD1. J gave up 0 bases and V 5 bases, and 4 bases lay outside the gene matches. The CDR3 extends over 14 amino acids. In germline, CDR1 is SGHAT, CDR2 FQNNGV. CDR3 nucleotides: TGTGCCAGCAGCCTGGGGACAGCCTCCTACGAGCAGTACTTC. Translated: CASSLGTASYEQYF.

The genes are TRBV27 and TRBJ2-7, with a tentative D call TRBD2 (7 bases). The CDR3 spans 15 residues. The ends were cut back, 3 bases at V and 1 base at J, with 13 bases in the middle. Germline lookup yields CDR1 MNHEY and CDR2 SMNVEV (reference sequence). The CDR3 spells CASSLKGGASYEQYF. CDR3 bases: TGTGCCAGCAGTTTGAAGGGGGGGGCATCCTACGAGCAGTACTTC.

The chain has TRBV4-3 and TRBJ1-4; D is undetermined. The CDR3 length is 14 residues. CDR1 and CDR2 from the germline V gene are LGHNA and YSLEER. Trimming took off 7 bases at V and 0 bases at J, with 9 bases between the two ends. The CDR3 loop reads CASKSGTTNEKLFF. The CDR3 DNA follows: TGCGCCAGCAAGTCAGGTACAACTAATGAAAAACTGTTTTTT.

The genes are TRBV19 and TRBJ1-1, with D unclear. V lost 8 bases and J lost 3, with 13 bases in between. The CDR3 has 13 residues. CDR1 and CDR2 from the germline V gene are LNHDA and SQIVND (reference sequence). The CDR3 DNA follows: TGTGCCAGTTCAGAGGCCGGGTACACTGAAGCTTTCTTT. Amino acid sequence: CASSEAGYTEAFF. Supplemented by reference TRBV19 and TRBJ1-1, the full variable domain reads DGGITQSPKYLFRKEGQNVTLSCEQNLNHDAMYWYRQDPGQGLRLIYYSQIVNDFQKGDIAEGYSVSREKKESFPLTVTSAQKNPTAFYLCASSEAGYTEAFFGQGTRLTVV.

This clone is a singleton in its sample. The rearrangement joins TRBV2 to TRBJ1-1, with D maybe TRBD1 (6 bases). The germline CDR1 and CDR2 sequences are SNHLY and FYNNEI. V was pared by 7 bases and J by 1 base, with 10 bases between. The CDR3 totals 13 residues. CDR3 sequence reads: CASKQDRNTEAFF. The CDR3 DNA follows: TGTGCCAGCAAGCAGGACAGGAACACTGAAGCTTTCTTT. Looking up the rest from reference TRBV2 and TRBJ1-1 gives the full variable domain: EPEVTQTPSHQVTQMGQEVILRCVPISNHLYFYWYRQILGQKVEFLVSFYNNEISEKSEIFDDQFSVERPDGSNFTLKIRSTKLEDSAMYFCASKQDRNTEAFFGQGTRLTVV.

A few counts support this clone. The J gene is TRBJ2-2, the V gene TRBV29-1, with TRBD1 matching over 10 bases. Per the germline V gene, CDR1 is SQVTM and CDR2 is ANQGSEA. After removal of 7 bases from V and 6 bases from J, the junction contained 11 bases not matched to a gene. CDR3 length: 15 residues. For the CDR3, the DNA is TGCAGCGCGTTGCCGGGACAGGGGTCTTCCGGGGAGCTGTTTTTT. It specifies CSALPGQGSSGELFF.

The chain recombines TRBV7-9 with TRBJ1-5; D gene unclear. The germline V gene encodes CDR1 SEHNR and CDR2 FQNEAQ (reference sequence). The CDR3 consists of 14 residues. The V and J ends lost 3 bases and 2 bases respectively, with 8 bases between them. CDR3 protein: CASSFTGGNQPQHF. CDR3 sequence (DNA): TGTGCCAGCAGCTTCACGGGTGGCAATCAGCCCCAGCATTTT. The complete variable domain, with remaining parts taken from reference TRBV7-9 and TRBJ1-5, reads DTGVSQNPRHKITKRGQNVTFRCDPISEHNRLYWYRQTLGQGPEFLTYFQNEAQLEKSRLLSDRFSAERPKGSFSTLEIQRTEQGDSAMYLCASSFTGGNQPQHFGDGTRLSIL.

The chain is built from TRBV30 and TRBJ2-7; D is ambiguous. Trimming removed 4 bases at V and 1 base at J, with 11 bases between. The CDR3 contains 13 residues. Germline V lookup: CDR1 GTSNPN, CDR2 SVGIG (reference sequence). The CDR3 DNA reads TGTGCCTGGACACGTGACTGGTCCTACGAGCAGTACTTC. The encoded protein is CAWTRDWSYEQYF.

The rearrangement links TRBV19 to TRBJ1-2; 8 bases agree with TRBD1. The CDR3 is 14 residues long. Germline values: CDR1 LNHDA, CDR2 SQIVND (reference sequence). The V gene end was trimmed by 4 bases and the J gene end by 5 bases; junction bases not matched to a gene: 6. DNA for the CDR3: TGTGCCAGTAGTAACGCCGGGACAGGATATGGCTACACCTTC. It codes for CASSNAGTGYGYTF.

The chain joins TRBV6-6 to TRBJ1-5; D unresolved. V was shortened by 2 bases and J by 5 bases, with 4 bases between the two germline ends. The CDR3 runs to 12 residues. Looked up from germline, CDR1 is MNHNY and CDR2 is SVGAGI (reference sequence). For the CDR3, the DNA is TGTGCCAGCAGTTACGGGCATCAGCCCCAGCATTTT. It is translated as CASSYGHQPQHF.

CDR3 coding DNA: TGTGCCAGCAGCCCCGAGGGTAGCCAGTCCTATGGCTACACCTTC. It codes for CASSPEGSQSYGYTF. The chain recombines TRBV9 with TRBJ1-2; D is uncertain. The CDR3 runs 15 residues. Trimming cost V 4 bases and J 4 bases, with 17 bases left between them. CDR1 SGDLS and CDR2 YYNGEE come from the germline V gene. Full variable domain (outside the CDR3, taken from reference TRBV9 and TRBJ1-2): DSGVTQTPKHLITATGQRVTLRCSPRSGDLSVYWYQQSLDQGLQFLIQYYNGEERAKGNILERFSAQQFPDLHSELNLSSLELGDSALYFCASSPEGSQSYGYTFGSGTRLTVV.

This clone was counted only a few times. The chain recombines TRBV5-1 with TRBJ1-1, with D maybe TRBD1 (5 bases). Germline V CDR1 and CDR2: SGHRS, YFSETQ. The germline V and J ends were trimmed by 0 bases and 1 base, with 10 bases remaining between them. The CDR3 runs 15 residues. The CDR3 DNA reads as TGCGCCAGCAGCTTGGGCAATACAGGGAACACTGAAGCTTTCTTT. As protein: CASSLGNTGNTEAFF.

The chain joins TRBV9 to TRBJ1-1, with TRBD1 identical over 8 bases. The germline CDR1 and CDR2 sequences are SGDLS and YYNGEE. V shed 0 bases, J shed 0 bases, and the junction held 7 bases outside the gene matches. This CDR3 contains 17 residues. The CDR3 reads CASSVAKTGAMNTEAFF. DNA of the CDR3: TGTGCCAGCAGCGTAGCTAAGACAGGGGCGATGAACACTGAAGCTTTCTTT.

This clone was seen a handful of times. The chain recombines TRBV7-2 with TRBJ1-2; tentative D call: TRBD1 (5 bases). The CDR3 has 15 amino acids. Germline CDR1 and CDR2: SGHTA and FQGNSA. V was pared by 8 bases and J by 6 bases, with 22 bases between. This CDR3 is CASVGWAGKNHGYTF. In DNA, the CDR3 is TGTGCCAGCGTTGGTTGGGCAGGGAAAAATCATGGCTACACCTTC. The complete variable domain, with remaining parts taken from reference TRBV7-2 and TRBJ1-2, reads GAGVSQSPSNKVTEKGKDVELRCDPISGHTALYWYRQSLGQGLEFLIYFQGNSAPDKSGLPSDRFSAERTGGSVSTLTIQRTQQEDSAVYLCASVGWAGKNHGYTFGSGTRLTVV.

V usage is TRBV7-2 and J usage is TRBJ2-5; D might be TRBD1 (6 bases). Matching the DNA end better, TRBJ2-7 makes the J call doubtful. This CDR3 has 15 residues. CDR1 is SGHTA, CDR2 FQGNSA, per germline. The CDR3 spells CASSLGVGQIYEQYF. For the CDR3, the DNA is TGTGCCAGCAGCTTAGGCGTCGGACAGATCTACGAGCAGTACTTC.

The genes are TRBV19 and TRBJ1-5; D is ambiguous. Germline values: CDR1 LNHDA, CDR2 SQIVND (reference sequence). This CDR3 spans 15 amino acids. The germline V and J ends were trimmed by 1 base and 0 bases, with 7 bases remaining between them. The CDR3 DNA reads as TGTGCCAGTAGTATAGTCCAGGATAGCAATCAGCCCCAGCATTTT. Translated, it gives CASSIVQDSNQPQHF.

The chain uses TRBV6-6 and TRBJ2-5; TRBD2 is a possible D gene (5 bases). CDR3 length: 13 amino acids. CDR1 is MNHNY and CDR2 is SVGAGI in the germline V gene (reference sequence). Trimming took off 4 bases at V and 3 bases at J, with 9 bases between the two ends. CDR3 nucleotide sequence: TGTGCCAGCAGTTCCAGGACTGAAGAGACCCAGTACTTC. Translating it yields CASSSRTEETQYF.

This chain connects TRBV28 to TRBJ1-4; D is uncertain. With 5 bases removed from V and 6 bases from J, the gap between germline ends came to 10 bases. Germline V CDR1 and CDR2: MDHEN, SYDVKM. The CDR3 contains 13 residues. The CDR3 loop is CASSPTGDEKLFF. The CDR3 DNA reads TGTGCCAGCAGTCCCACCGGGGATGAAAAACTGTTTTTT.

This clone was counted a single time. The V and J genes are TRBV28 and TRBJ1-5; D gene unclear. The CDR3 has 14 amino acids. Germline V gives CDR1 MDHEN, CDR2 SYDVKM. Trimming removed 6 bases at V and 2 bases at J, with 11 bases between. The CDR3 DNA reads as TGTGCCAGCAGCGATAGACATCGCAATCAGCCCCAGCATTTT. It codes for CASSDRHRNQPQHF. Together with reference TRBV28 and TRBJ1-5, the CDR3 gives the full variable domain: DVKVTQSSRYLVKRTGEKVFLECVQDMDHENMFWYRQDPGLGLRLIYFSYDVKMKEKGDIPEGYSVSREKKERFSLILESASTNQTSMYLCASSDRHRNQPQHFGDGTRLSIL.

The chain carries TRBV7-2 and TRBJ1-5, with TRBD1 identical over 8 bases. Germline CDR1 is SGHTA and CDR2 is FQGNSA. With 5 bases clipped from V and 6 bases from J, the junction kept 9 bases outside the gene matches. CDR3 length: 15 amino acids. The CDR3 coding sequence is TGTGCCAGCAGCGTGGACAGGGTTGAATCTCAGCCCCAGCATTTT. Translated, it gives CASSVDRVESQPQHF. Full variable domain (missing parts from reference TRBV7-2 and TRBJ1-5): GAGVSQSPSNKVTEKGKDVELRCDPISGHTALYWYRQSLGQGLEFLIYFQGNSAPDKSGLPSDRFSAERTGGSVSTLTIQRTQQEDSAVYLCASSVDRVESQPQHFGDGTRLSIL.

The rearrangement links TRBV6-1 to TRBJ1-1; D remains ambiguous. Germline lookup yields CDR1 MNHNS and CDR2 SASEGT. The CDR3 covers 13 residues. The V and J ends lost 7 bases and 10 bases respectively, with 19 bases between them. The CDR3 loop is CASTLLNLNGAFF. The CDR3 nucleotides are TGTGCCAGCACCCTCCTGAATCTAAACGGAGCTTTCTTT.

This chain uses TRBV30 with TRBJ2-3, with D perhaps matching TRBD2 (6 bases). CDR3 length equals 13 residues. Per the germline V gene, CDR1 is GTSNPN and CDR2 is SVGIG (reference sequence). V gave up 3 bases and J gave up 2 bases, with 9 bases separating them. CDR3 sequence: CAWSGDSTDTQYF. DNA of the CDR3: TGTGCCTGGAGCGGGGACTCCACAGATACGCAGTATTTT.